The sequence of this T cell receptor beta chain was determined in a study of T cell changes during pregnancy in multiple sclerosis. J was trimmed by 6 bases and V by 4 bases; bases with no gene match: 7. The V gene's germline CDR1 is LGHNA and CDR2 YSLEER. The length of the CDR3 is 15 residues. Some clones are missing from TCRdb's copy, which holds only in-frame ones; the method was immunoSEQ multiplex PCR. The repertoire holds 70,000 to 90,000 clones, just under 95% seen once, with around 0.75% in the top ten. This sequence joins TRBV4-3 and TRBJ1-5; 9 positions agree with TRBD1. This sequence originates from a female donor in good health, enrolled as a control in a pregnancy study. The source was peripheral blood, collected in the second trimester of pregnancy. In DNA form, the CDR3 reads TGCGCCAGCAGCCGCGACAGGGGGTCTATTCAGCCCCAGCATTTT. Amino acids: CASSRDRGSIQPQHF.